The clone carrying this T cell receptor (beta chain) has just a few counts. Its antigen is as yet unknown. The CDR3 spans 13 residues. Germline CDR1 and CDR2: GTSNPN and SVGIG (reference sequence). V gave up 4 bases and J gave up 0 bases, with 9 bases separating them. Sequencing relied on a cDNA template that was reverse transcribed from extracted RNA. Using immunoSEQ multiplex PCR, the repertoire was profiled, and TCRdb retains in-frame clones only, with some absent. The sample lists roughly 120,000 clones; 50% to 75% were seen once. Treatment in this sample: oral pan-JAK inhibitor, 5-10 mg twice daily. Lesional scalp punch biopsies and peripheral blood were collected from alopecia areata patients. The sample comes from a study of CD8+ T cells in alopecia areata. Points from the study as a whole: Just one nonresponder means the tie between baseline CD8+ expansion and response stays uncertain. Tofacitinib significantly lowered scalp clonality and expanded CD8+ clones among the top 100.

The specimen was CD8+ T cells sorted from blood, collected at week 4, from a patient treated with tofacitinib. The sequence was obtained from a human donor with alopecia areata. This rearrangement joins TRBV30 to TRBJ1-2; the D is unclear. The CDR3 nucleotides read TGTGCCTGGACAGTGACAACTAACTATGGCTACACCTTC. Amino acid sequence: CAWTVTTNYGYTF.